This T cell receptor beta chain was profiled in a study of blood T cell repertoires in COVID-19. Here immunoSEQ multiplex PCR was the method, and the copy in TCRdb shows in-frame clones only, minus some. This sample has around 260,000 clones, with about 91% found just once. The germline V gene has CDR1 SEHNR and CDR2 FQNEAQ (reference sequence). Unmatched junction bases numbered 12, after V lost 5 bases and J lost 0 bases. This CDR3 is 18 amino acids long. This clone came up a few times. Sequencing was performed on peripheral blood. The rearrangement links TRBV7-9 to TRBJ2-2; TRBD2 aligns across 7 bases. The receptor's source is a person aged 18 to 29 with COVID-19, enrolled during active disease. CDR3 in DNA: TGTGCCAGCAGCCTTTACTCTAGCGGCCTCTCGAACACCGGGGAGCTGTTTTTT. Amino acid sequence: CASSLYSSGLSNTGELFF.